This T cell receptor beta chain was captured by sequencing in a study of T cell responses to AZD1222 COVID-19 vaccine. The study, taken as a whole, reports: Epitopes outside B.1.351 and B.1.1.7 mutated regions reportedly drew nearly half of spike TCRs. The donors showed a predominance of white British ancestry and of females, with possible underestimation of clonal diversity. Only six or seven AZD1222 recipients were seropositive at baseline. Spike-specific TCR depth and breadth grew after two AZD1222 doses.

CDR3 size: 14 residues. Germline lookup yields CDR1 WNHNN and CDR2 SYGVQD (reference sequence). V lost 3 bases, J lost 9 bases, and 7 bases stayed unmatched. Some clones are missing from TCRdb's copy, which holds only in-frame ones; the method was immunoSEQ multiplex PCR. Here the sample spans more than 110,000 clones, almost 90% being singletons. To note about this clone: What it binds is unknown.

Sequencing was performed on peripheral blood, taken on day 0 of AZD1222 vaccination. This TCR was recovered from an adult in good health. V is TRBV10-1 and J is TRBJ2-1; TRBD2 matches 8 bases. The CDR3 bases are TGCGCCAGCAGTGAAGGTAGCGGGATATTTGAGCAGTTCTTC. Encoded protein: CASSEGSGIFEQFF.